This TCR beta chain was sequenced in a study of CD8 T cells in Susac syndrome. This clonotype appeared once. Sequencing targeted TCR beta in T cells from blood (CD8+ and CD4+). The trim removed 1 base at V and 4 bases at J, leaving 12 bases unmatched. This CDR3 is 17 amino acids long. Germline V gives CDR1 MGHRA, CDR2 YSYEKL. 0.5 to 1 ug RNA was reverse transcribed with random hexamers. Using its own MiXCR run on the immunoSEQ multiplex PCR reads, TCRdb lists one record per CDR3 protein. Counted here are around 130,000 distinct CDR3 sequences, roughly 96% occurring once; the ten biggest clones make up approximately 0.12%.

Sequencing was done on a sample of CD4+ T cells from PBMCs. The source is a human donor in good health. This chain uses TRBV4-1 with TRBJ2-7; 8 bases are shared with TRBD1. The CDR3 DNA reads as TGCGCCAGCAGCCAAGTCGGCAGGGGGCCGAAAATGTACGAGCAGTACTTC. Translated: CASSQVGRGPKMYEQYF.